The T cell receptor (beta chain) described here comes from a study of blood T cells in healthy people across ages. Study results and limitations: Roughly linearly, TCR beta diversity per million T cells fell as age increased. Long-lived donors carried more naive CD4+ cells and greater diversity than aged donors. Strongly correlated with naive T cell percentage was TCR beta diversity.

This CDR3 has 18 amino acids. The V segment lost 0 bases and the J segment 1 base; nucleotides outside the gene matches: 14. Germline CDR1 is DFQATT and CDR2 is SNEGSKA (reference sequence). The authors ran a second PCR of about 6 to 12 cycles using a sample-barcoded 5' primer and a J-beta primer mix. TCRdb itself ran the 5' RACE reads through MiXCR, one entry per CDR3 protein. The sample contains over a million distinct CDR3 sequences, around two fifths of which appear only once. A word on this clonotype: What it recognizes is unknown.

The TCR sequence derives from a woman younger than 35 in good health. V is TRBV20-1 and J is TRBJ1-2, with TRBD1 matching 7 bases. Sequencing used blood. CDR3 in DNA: TGCAGTGCTAGAGAGGAGGCTGAGACAGGGTACTTTAACTATGGCTACACCTTC. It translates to CSAREEAETGYFNYGYTF.